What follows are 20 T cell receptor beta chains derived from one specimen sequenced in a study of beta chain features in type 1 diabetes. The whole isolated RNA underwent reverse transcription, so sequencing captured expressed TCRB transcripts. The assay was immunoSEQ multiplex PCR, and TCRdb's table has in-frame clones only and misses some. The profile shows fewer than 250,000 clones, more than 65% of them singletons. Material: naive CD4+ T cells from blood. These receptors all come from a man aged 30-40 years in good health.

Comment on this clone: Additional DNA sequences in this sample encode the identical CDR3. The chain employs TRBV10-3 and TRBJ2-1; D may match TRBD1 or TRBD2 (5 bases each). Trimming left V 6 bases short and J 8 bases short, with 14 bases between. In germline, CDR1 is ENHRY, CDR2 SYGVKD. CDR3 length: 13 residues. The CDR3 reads CAIRGTLGDEQFF. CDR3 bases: TGTGCCATCAGAGGGACCCTGGGCGATGAGCAGTTCTTC.

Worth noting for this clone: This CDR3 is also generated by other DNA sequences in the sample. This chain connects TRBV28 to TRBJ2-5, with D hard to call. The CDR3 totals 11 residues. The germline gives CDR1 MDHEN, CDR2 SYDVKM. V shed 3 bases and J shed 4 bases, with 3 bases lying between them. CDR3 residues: CASSFVETQYF. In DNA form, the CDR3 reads TGTGCCAGCAGTTTCGTAGAGACCCAGTACTTC.

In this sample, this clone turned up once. The CDR3 DNA is TGCGCCAGCAGCCAAGAGGCCGGACTAGTAGGCTATGAGCAGTTCTTC. This gives the protein CASSQEAGLVGYEQFF. The chain links TRBV4-3 to TRBJ2-1, with TRBD2 identical over 7 bases. This CDR3 region has 16 residues. V lost 0 bases to trimming and J lost 8 bases; unmatched junction nucleotides: 10. Germline V gene data show CDR1 as LGHNA and CDR2 as YSLEER.

This CDR3 reads CASSLASGATDTQYF. The CDR3 bases are TGTGCCAGCAGCTTGGCAAGCGGAGCGACAGATACGCAGTATTTT. The rearrangement uses TRBV5-6 and TRBJ2-3; possibly TRBD2 for D (5 bases). The CDR3 runs 15 residues. CDR1 and CDR2 from the germline V gene are SGHDT and YYEEEE. Trimming left V 0 bases short and J 3 bases short, with 11 bases between.

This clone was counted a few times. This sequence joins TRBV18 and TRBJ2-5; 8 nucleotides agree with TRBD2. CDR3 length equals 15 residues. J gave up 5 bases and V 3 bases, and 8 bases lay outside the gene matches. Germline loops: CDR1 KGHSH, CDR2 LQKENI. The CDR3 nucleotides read TGTGCCAGCTCACCGACTAGCGAGGTCGCGGAGACCCAGTACTTC. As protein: CASSPTSEVAETQYF.

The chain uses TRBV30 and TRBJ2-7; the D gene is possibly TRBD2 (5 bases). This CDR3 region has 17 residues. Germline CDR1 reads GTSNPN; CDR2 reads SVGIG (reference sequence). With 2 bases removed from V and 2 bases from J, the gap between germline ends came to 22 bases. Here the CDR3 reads CAWSSGKGLASTYEQYF. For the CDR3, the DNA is TGTGCCTGGAGTTCGGGGAAGGGTTTAGCCTCCACCTACGAGCAGTACTTC.

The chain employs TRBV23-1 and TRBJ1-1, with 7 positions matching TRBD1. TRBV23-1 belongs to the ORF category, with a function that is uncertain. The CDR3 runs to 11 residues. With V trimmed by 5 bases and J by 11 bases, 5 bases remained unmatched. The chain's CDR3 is CASSLTGEAFF. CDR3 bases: TGCGCCAGCAGTTTAACAGGGGAGGCTTTCTTT.

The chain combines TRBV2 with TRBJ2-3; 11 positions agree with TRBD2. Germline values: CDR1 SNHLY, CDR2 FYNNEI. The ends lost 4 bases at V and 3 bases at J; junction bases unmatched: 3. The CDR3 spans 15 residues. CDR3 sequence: CASSVAGGRTDTQYF. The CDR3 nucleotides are TGTGCCAGCAGTGTAGCGGGAGGGCGGACAGATACGCAGTATTTT.

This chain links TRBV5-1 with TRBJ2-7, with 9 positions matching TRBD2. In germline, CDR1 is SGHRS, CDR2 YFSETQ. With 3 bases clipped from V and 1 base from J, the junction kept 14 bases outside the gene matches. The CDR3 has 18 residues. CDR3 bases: TGCGCCAGCAGCTCTGAACCCCGACTAGCGGACCGATCCTACGAGCAGTACTTC. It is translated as CASSSEPRLADRSYEQYF. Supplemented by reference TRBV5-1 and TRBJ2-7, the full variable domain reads KAGVTQTPRYLIKTRGQQVTLSCSPISGHRSVSWYQQTPGQGLQFLFEYFSETQRNKGNFPGRFSGRQFSNSRSEMNVSTLELGDSALYLCASSSEPRLADRSYEQYFGPGTRLTVT.

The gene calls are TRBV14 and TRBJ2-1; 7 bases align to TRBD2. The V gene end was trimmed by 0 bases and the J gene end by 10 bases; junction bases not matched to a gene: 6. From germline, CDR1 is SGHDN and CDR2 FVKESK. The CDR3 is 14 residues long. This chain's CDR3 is CASSQDPSGREQFF. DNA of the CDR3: TGTGCCAGCAGCCAAGATCCTAGCGGACGGGAGCAGTTCTTC.

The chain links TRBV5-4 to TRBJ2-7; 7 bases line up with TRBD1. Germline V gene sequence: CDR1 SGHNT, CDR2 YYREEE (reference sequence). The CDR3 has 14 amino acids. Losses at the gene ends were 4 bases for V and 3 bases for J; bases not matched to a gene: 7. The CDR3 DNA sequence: TGTGCCAGCAGCCCCCACCGGGACAGCTACGAGCAGTACTTC. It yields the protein CASSPHRDSYEQYF.

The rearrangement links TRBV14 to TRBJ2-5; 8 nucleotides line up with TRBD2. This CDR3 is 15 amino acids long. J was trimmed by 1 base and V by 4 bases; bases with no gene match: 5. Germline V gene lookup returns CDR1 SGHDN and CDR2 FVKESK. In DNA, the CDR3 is TGTGCCAGCAGCCCCCTGACTAGCGTCCAAGAGACCCAGTACTTC. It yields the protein CASSPLTSVQETQYF.

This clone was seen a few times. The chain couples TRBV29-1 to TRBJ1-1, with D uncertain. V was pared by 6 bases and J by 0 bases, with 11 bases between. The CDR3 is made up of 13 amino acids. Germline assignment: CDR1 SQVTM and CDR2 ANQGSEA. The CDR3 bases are TGCAGCGTCTATGCGGGCTTGAACACTGAAGCTTTCTTT. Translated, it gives CSVYAGLNTEAFF.

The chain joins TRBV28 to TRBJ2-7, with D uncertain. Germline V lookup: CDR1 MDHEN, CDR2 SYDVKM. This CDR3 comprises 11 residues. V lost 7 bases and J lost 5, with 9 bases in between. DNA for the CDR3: TGTGCCAGCACTGGACGGGACGAGCAGTACTTC. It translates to CASTGRDEQYF.

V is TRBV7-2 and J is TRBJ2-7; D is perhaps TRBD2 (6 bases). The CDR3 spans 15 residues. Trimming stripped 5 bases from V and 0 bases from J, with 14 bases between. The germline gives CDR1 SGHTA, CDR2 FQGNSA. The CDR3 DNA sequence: TGTGCCAGCAGCGCTTTTTGGAGGGACTCCTACGAGCAGTACTTC. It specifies CASSAFWRDSYEQYF.

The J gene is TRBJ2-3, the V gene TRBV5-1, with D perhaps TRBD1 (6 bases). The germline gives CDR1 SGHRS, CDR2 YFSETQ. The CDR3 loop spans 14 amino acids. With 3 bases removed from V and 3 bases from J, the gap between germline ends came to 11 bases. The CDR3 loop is CASSSGVETDTQYF. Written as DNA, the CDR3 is TGCGCCAGCAGCTCAGGGGTAGAGACAGATACGCAGTATTTT.

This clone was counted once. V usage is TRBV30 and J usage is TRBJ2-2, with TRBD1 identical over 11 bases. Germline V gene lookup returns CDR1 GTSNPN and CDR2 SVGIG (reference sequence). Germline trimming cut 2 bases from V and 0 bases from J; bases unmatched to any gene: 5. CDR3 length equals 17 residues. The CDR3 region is CAWSTGQGAPNTGELFF. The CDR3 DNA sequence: TGTGCCTGGAGTACCGGACAGGGGGCGCCGAACACCGGGGAGCTGTTTTTT.

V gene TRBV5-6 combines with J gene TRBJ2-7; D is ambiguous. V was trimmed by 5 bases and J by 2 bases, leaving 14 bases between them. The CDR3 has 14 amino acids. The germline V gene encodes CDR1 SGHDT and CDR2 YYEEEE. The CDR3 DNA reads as TGTGCCAGCAGGCCGGCAGGCAAAGCCTACGAGCAGTACTTC. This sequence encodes CASRPAGKAYEQYF.

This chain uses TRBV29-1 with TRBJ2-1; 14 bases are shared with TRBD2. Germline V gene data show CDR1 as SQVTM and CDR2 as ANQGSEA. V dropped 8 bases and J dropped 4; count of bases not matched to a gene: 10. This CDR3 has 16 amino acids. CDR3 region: CSSRTSGGSGYNEQFF. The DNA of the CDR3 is TGCAGCTCCCGGACTAGCGGGGGGTCCGGGTACAATGAGCAGTTCTTC.

In DNA form, the CDR3 reads TGTGCCACCAGCAGAGGTGGACAGGGGGAGACCCAGTACTTC. Its translation is CATSRGGQGETQYF. This sequence joins TRBV15 and TRBJ2-5, with 9 bases identical to TRBD1. The V gene end was trimmed by 1 base and the J gene end by 5 bases; junction bases not matched to a gene: 2. Germline V gene lookup returns CDR1 LNHNV and CDR2 YYDKDF (reference sequence). The CDR3 is 14 residues long.